This TCR beta chain came from a study of T cell repertoires in cytomegalovirus infection. Background on the study: The authors used CMV epitopes that were HLA-C-restricted (recently identified) and HLA-B-restricted (well studied). Public TCR beta signatures indicated both CMV infection and matching HLA type. Whole-study results and caveats: Ex vivo, HLA-C-restricted CMV-specific TCR beta clonotypes prevailed over the rest of the response. Identification of carriers of CMV plus the relevant HLA was performed using cumulative public TCR beta family frequency.

Germline CDR1 is SGHDN and CDR2 is FVKESK. This CDR3 contains 13 residues. V lost 0 bases and J 6 bases, leaving 8 bases between the germline ends. TCRdb called the reads again in MiXCR, with one record for every CDR3 protein. The table lists approximately 910,000 distinct CDR3 sequences, roughly 31% of them singletons, with around 15% in the top ten. As for this clonotype: The antigen is unknown.

The receptor's source is a human donor in good health (CMV status not recorded). Some clones in this sample may be carry-over from other donors' samples. The chain recombines TRBV14 with TRBJ2-5; D remains ambiguous. Material: cultured CD8+ T cells from PBMCs, obtained from culture after CMV antigen stimulation. The CDR3 sequence is CASSQDGKKTQYF. CDR3 in DNA: TGTGCCAGCAGCCAAGATGGAAAAAAGACCCAGTACTTC.